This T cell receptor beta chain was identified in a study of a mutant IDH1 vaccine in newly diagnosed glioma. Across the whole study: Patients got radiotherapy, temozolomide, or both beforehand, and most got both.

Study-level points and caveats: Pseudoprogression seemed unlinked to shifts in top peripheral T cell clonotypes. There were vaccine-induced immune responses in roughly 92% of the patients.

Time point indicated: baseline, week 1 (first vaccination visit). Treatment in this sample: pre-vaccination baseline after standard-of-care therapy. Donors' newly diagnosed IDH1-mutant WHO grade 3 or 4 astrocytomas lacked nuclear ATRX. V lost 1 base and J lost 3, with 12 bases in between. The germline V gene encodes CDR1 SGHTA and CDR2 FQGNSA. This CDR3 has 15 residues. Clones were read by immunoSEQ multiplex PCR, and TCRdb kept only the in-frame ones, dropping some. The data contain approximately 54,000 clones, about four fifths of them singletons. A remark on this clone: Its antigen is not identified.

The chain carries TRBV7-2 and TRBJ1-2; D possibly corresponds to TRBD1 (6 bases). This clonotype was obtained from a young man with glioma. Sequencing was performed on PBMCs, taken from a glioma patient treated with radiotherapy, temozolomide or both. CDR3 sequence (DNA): TGTGCCAGCAGCTTAGAGCGGGACACTCACTATGGCTACACCTTC. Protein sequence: CASSLERDTHYGYTF.